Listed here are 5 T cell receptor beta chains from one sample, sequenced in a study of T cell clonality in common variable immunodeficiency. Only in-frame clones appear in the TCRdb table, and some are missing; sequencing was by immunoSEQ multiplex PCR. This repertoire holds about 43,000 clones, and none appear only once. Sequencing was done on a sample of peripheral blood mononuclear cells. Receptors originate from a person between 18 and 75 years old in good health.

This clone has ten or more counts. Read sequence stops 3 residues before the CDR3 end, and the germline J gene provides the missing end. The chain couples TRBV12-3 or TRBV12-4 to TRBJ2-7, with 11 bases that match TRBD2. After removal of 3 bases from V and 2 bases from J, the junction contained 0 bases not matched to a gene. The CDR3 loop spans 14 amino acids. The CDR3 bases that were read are TGTGCCAGCAGTTTGACTAGCGGGGCCTACGAG. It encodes CASSLTSGAYE. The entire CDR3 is CASSLTSGAYEQYF.

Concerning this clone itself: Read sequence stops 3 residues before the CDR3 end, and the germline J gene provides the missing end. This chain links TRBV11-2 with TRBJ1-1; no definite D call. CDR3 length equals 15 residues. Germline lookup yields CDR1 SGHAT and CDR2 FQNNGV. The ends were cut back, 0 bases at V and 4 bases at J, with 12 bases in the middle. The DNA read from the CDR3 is TGTGCCAGCAGCTTAGACCCGGCCCGGGGCACTGAA. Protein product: CASSLDPARGTE. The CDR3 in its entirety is CASSLDPARGTEAFF.

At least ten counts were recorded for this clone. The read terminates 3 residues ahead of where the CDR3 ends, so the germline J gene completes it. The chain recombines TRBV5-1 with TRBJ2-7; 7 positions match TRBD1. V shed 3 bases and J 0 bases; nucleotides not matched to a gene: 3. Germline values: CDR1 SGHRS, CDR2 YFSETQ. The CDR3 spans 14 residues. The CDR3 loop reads CASSWGQSSYEQYF. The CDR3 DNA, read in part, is TGCGCCAGCAGCTGGGGACAGAGCTCCTACGAG.

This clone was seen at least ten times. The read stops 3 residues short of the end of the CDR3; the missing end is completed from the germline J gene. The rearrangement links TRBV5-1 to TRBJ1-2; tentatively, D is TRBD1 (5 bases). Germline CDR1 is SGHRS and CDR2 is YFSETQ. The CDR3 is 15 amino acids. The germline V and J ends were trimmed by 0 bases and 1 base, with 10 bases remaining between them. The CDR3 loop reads CASSLVPGNNYGYTF. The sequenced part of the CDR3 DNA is TGCGCCAGCAGCTTGGTCCCAGGGAATAACTATGGC. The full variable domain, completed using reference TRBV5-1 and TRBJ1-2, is KAGVTQTPRYLIKTRGQQVTLSCSPISGHRSVSWYQQTPGQGLQFLFEYFSETQRNKGNFPGRFSGRQFSNSRSEMNVSTLELGDSALYLCASSLVPGNNYGYTFGSGTRLTVV.

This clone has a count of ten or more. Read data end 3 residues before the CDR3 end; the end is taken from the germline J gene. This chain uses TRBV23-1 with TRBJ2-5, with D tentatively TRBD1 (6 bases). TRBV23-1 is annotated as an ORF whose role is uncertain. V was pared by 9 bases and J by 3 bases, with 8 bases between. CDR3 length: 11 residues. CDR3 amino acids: CARDSKETQYF. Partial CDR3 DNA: TGCGCCAGGGACAGCAAAGAGACC.